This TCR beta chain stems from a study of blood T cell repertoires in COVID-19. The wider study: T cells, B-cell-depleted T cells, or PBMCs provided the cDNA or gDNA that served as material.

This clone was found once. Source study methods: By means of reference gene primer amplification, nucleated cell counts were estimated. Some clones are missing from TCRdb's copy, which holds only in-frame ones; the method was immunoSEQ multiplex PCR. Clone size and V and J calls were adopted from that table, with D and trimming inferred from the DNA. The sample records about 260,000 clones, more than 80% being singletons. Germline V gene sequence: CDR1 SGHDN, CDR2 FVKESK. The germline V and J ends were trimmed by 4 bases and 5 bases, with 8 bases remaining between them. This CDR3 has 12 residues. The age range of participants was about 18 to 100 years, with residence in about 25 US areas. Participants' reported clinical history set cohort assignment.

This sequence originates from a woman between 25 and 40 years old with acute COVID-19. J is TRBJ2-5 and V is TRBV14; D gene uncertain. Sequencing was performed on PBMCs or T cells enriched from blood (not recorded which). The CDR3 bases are TGTGCCAGCAGCCCAAATTTCGAGACCCAGTACTTC. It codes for CASSPNFETQYF.